This T cell receptor (beta chain) emerged from a study of blood T cell repertoires in COVID-19. Study details: The United States, Italy and Spain provided the acute and convalescent COVID-19 samples.

Under the authors' procedure: Estimates of nucleated cell counts were drawn from the amplification of reference gene primers. Sequencing used immunoSEQ multiplex PCR; TCRdb keeps in-frame clones, though not all of them. Clone size and V and J calls were adopted from that table, with D and trimming inferred from the DNA. This sample carries around 140,000 clones, approximately 82% of them seen once, and the ten largest clones take 13% to 15%. The germline V gene encodes CDR1 SEHNR and CDR2 FQNEAQ (reference sequence). V was shortened by 2 bases and J by 10 bases, with 15 bases between the two germline ends. This CDR3 contains 15 residues.

Material: peripheral blood. The receptor was isolated from a human donor with acute or convalescent COVID-19. The donor label of this sample is uncertain. The chain couples TRBV7-9 to TRBJ1-6; D is possibly TRBD1 (6 bases). In DNA, the CDR3 is TGTGCCAGCAGCTTATCGAACAGGGCTGGATCACCCCTCCACTTT. Translated, it gives CASSLSNRAGSPLHF.